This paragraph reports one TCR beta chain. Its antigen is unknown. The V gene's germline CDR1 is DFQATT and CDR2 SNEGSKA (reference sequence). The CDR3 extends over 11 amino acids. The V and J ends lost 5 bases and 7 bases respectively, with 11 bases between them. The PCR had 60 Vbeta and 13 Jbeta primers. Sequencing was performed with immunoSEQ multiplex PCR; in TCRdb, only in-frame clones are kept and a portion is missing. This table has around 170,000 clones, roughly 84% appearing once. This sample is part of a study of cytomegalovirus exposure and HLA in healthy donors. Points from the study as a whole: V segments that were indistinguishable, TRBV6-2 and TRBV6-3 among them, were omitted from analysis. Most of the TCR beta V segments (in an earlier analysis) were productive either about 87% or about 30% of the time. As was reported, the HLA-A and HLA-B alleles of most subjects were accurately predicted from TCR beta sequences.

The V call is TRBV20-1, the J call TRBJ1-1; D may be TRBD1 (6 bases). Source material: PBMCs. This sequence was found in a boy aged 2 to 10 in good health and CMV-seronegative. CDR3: CSAGRTDEAFF. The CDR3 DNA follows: TGCAGTGCTGGACGGACAGATGAAGCTTTCTTT.